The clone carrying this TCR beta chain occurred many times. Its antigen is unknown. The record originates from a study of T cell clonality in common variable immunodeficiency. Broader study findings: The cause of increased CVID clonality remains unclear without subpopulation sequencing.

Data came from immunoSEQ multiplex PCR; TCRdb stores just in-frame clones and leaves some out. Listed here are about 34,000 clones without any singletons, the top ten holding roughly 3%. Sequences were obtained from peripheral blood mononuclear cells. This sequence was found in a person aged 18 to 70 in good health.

Here the CDR3 reads CSARVSGGYNEQFF. The CDR3 DNA, read in part, is TGCAGTGCTAGGGTTAGCGGGGGGTACAATGAG. The V gene is TRBV20-1, the J gene TRBJ2-1; 10 bases map to TRBD2. The DNA ends 3 residues before the CDR3 does, and the rest of the CDR3 is filled in from the germline J gene. Germline assignment: CDR1 DFQATT and CDR2 SNEGSKA (reference sequence). There are 14 residues in the CDR3. V was pared by 3 bases and J by 4 bases, with 3 bases of the junction left unmatched.